These T cell receptor beta chains were read from a single sample in a study of blood T cell repertoires in COVID-19. The table came from immunoSEQ multiplex PCR; TCRdb's copy has only in-frame clones and leaves some out. The table shows just under 65,000 clones, with around 80% occurring only once. Sequenced: peripheral blood. The receptors originated from a man between 60 and 75 years old with COVID-19, enrolled during active disease. The CDR3 runs from the conserved cysteine through the conserved F or W. A D gene is named only where the DNA matches it firmly. A clone size is listed for some rows: how often the clone was seen (once, few, many), or a class if it is expanded.

D | J | size | V | CDR3 | DNA
TRBD1 | TRBJ1-6 | . | TRBV29-1 | CSVVPADGTGGGDSPLHF | TGCAGCGTTGTCCCTGCGGATGGGACAGGGGGCGGCGATTCACCCCTCCACTTT
TRBD1 | TRBJ2-5 | . | TRBV11-2 | CAGAGQGSETQYF | TGTGCCGGGGCGGGACAGGGGTCGGAGACCCAGTACTTC
TRBD2 | TRBJ2-3 | once | TRBV10-3 | CAIRKSSGVTDTQYF | TGTGCCATCAGGAAATCTAGCGGGGTAACAGATACGCAGTATTTT
. | TRBJ1-1 | . | TRBV28 | CASSARDTEAFF | TGTGCCAGCAGTGCCAGGGACACTGAAGCTTTCTTT
. | TRBJ1-3 | . | TRBV20-1 | CSGGHGNTIYF | TGCAGCGGGGGGCATGGAAACACCATATATTTT
TRBD1 | TRBJ2-3 | few | TRBV11-2 | CASSSNPTGAGTDTQYF | TGTGCCAGCAGCTCTAACCCAACAGGGGCAGGCACAGATACGCAGTATTTT
. | TRBJ2-7 | . | TRBV14 | CASSQLTAGSRYEQYF | TGTGCCAGCAGCCAATTAACTGCCGGGAGCAGGTACGAGCAGTACTTC
. | TRBJ2-6 | . | TRBV18 | CASSNTVPRSGANVLTF | TGTGCCAGCTCTAATACAGTACCTCGCTCTGGGGCCAACGTCCTGACTTTC
. | TRBJ2-7 | few | TRBV28 | CATGVTSSYEQYF | TGTGCCACCGGGGTTACCAGCTCCTACGAGCAGTACTTC
TRBD1 | TRBJ2-7 | . | TRBV29-1 | CSVPGQAYEQYF | TGCAGCGTCCCGGGACAGGCCTACGAGCAGTACTTC
. | TRBJ2-7 | . | TRBV6-6 | CASSSGTYPPEQYF | TGTGCCAGCAGTTCCGGGACTTACCCACCCGAGCAGTACTTC
. | TRBJ1-1 | . | TRBV18 | CASSPTRDIPEAFF | TGTGCCAGCTCACCAACACGGGACATCCCTGAAGCTTTCTTT
. | TRBJ1-2 | . | TRBV3-1/TRBV3-2 | CASSHQGYEAGDNYGYTF | TGTGCCAGCAGCCATCAGGGATATGAGGCAGGCGATAACTATGGCTACACCTTC
TRBD2 | TRBJ2-1 | . | TRBV6-2/TRBV6-3 | CASSRTSGRGPYNEQFF | TGTGCCAGCAGCCGCACTAGCGGCAGGGGCCCCTACAATGAGCAGTTCTTC
TRBD1 | TRBJ1-1 | . | TRBV18 | CASSRGQRNTEAFF | TGTGCCAGCTCCAGGGGACAGCGGAACACTGAAGCTTTCTTT
TRBD1 | TRBJ2-5 | . | TRBV4-2 | CASSQAGTGEETQYF | TGTGCCAGCAGCCAGGCCGGGACAGGGGAAGAGACCCAGTACTTC
TRBD2 | TRBJ2-3 | . | TRBV24-1 | CATSSQRGTDTQYF | TGTGCCACCAGTTCCCAGCGGGGTACAGATACGCAGTATTTT
TRBD2 | TRBJ2-7 | . | TRBV3-1/TRBV3-2 | CASSLGLAGTYEQYF | TGTGCCAGCAGCCTGGGACTAGCGGGAACCTACGAGCAGTACTTC
. | TRBJ1-6 | . | TRBV2 | CARGGGGDNSPLHF | TGTGCCAGGGGGGGCGGGGGGGATAATTCACCCCTCCACTTT
. | TRBJ1-5 | . | TRBV19 | CASSPGVRQPQHF | TGTGCCAGTAGTCCGGGTGTTCGTCAGCCCCAGCATTTT
. | TRBJ2-1 | . | TRBV5-4 | CASSSVATPYNEQFF | TGTGCCAGCAGCTCAGTAGCAACCCCCTACAATGAGCAGTTCTTC
TRBD1 | TRBJ1-3 | . | TRBV29-1 | CSVEPRERGLRDTIYF | TGCAGCGTGGAACCCAGGGAGAGGGGGCTTCGCGACACCATATATTTT
. | TRBJ2-2 | once | TRBV5-1 | CASREGAGSPAGGELFF | TGCGCCAGCAGGGAGGGCGCAGGGTCGCCCGCCGGTGGGGAGCTGTTTTTT
TRBD2 | TRBJ2-3 | . | TRBV2 | CATRTSGSADTQYF | TGTGCCACAAGGACTAGCGGGAGCGCAGATACGCAGTATTTT
TRBD1 | TRBJ1-5 | . | TRBV5-5 | CASSYTPGTGANQPQHF | TGTGCCAGCAGCTACACCCCCGGGACAGGAGCCAATCAGCCCCAGCATTTT
. | TRBJ1-1 | . | TRBV21-1 | CASRKRREGHSPNNTEAFF | TGTGCCAGCAGAAAAAGGCGGGAGGGACATTCCCCTAATAACACTGAAGCTTTCTTT
. | TRBJ2-2 | . | TRBV7-6 | CASTRLLREETGELFF | TGTGCCAGCACCCGATTGTTGAGGGAGGAGACCGGGGAGCTGTTTTTT
. | TRBJ1-5 | . | TRBV2 | CASSARVNQPQHF | TGTGCCAGCAGTGCGAGGGTTAATCAGCCCCAGCATTTT
TRBD2 | TRBJ2-7 | . | TRBV11-2 | CASSIALAGVHEQYF | TGTGCCAGCAGCATCGCCCTAGCGGGAGTACACGAGCAGTACTTC
TRBD1 | TRBJ2-1 | . | TRBV7-2 | CASSLYTGAGVDEQFF | TGTGCCAGCAGCTTATATACAGGGGCAGGGGTGGATGAGCAGTTCTTC
. | TRBJ2-2 | . | TRBV10-2 | CASSDRAGIHTGELFF | TGCGCCAGCAGCGACCGCGCGGGGATTCACACCGGGGAGCTGTTTTTT
TRBD2 | TRBJ2-5 | few | TRBV28 | CASSPSGTRQETQYF | TGTGCCAGCAGTCCATCCGGGACTAGACAAGAGACCCAGTACTTC
. | TRBJ1-5 | . | TRBV3-1/TRBV3-2 | CASSLSRFAQPQHF | TGTGCCAGCAGCCTTTCCAGGTTCGCTCAGCCCCAGCATTTT
TRBD1 | TRBJ1-1 | . | TRBV11-1 | CASSLRTGSMNTEAFF | TGTGCCAGCAGCTTAAGGACAGGGTCCATGAACACTGAAGCTTTCTTT
. | TRBJ2-7 | few | TRBV11-2 | CASSSPRDGEQYF | TGTGCCAGCTCTTCCCCGCGGGATGGGGAGCAGTACTTC
. | TRBJ1-6 | . | TRBV5-4 | CASSLDRFNSPLHF | TGTGCCAGCAGCTTGGACCGGTTCAATTCACCCCTCCACTTT
TRBD1 | TRBJ1-2 | few | TRBV9 | CASSTLQGDDYGYTF | TGTGCCAGCAGCACCCTACAGGGGGACGACTATGGCTACACCTTC
. | TRBJ2-2 | . | TRBV2 | CASGRYTGELFF | TGTGCCAGCGGCAGATACACCGGGGAGCTGTTTTTT
. | TRBJ2-1 | . | TRBV6-6 | CASSLDSRRNEQFF | TGTGCCAGCAGTTTGGACAGCCGGAGGAATGAGCAGTTCTTC
. | TRBJ1-6 | . | TRBV30 | CAGGRSYNSPLHF | TGTGCCGGAGGCCGCAGTTATAATTCACCCCTCCACTTT
. | TRBJ1-6 | few | TRBV3-1/TRBV3-2 | CASSHRAGNSPLHF | TGTGCCAGCAGCCACAGGGCGGGGAATTCACCCCTCCACTTT
. | TRBJ1-2 | . | TRBV4-1 | CASRRETNYGYTF | TGCGCCAGCAGGCGGGAGACTAACTATGGCTACACCTTC
. | TRBJ1-6 | . | TRBV28 | CASRTENSPLHF | TGTGCCAGCAGGACAGAAAATTCACCCCTCCACTTT
TRBD1 | TRBJ1-4 | . | TRBV15 | CATSRAGTGNEKLFF | TGTGCCACCAGCAGGGCCGGGACAGGGAATGAAAAACTGTTTTTT
TRBD1 | TRBJ1-4 | . | TRBV5-1 | CASSLGQGNEKLFF | TGCGCCAGCAGCCTTGGACAGGGCAATGAAAAACTGTTTTTT
. | TRBJ2-3 | . | TRBV29-1 | CSVEQRAVSTDTQYF | TGCAGCGTTGAACAGCGAGCGGTAAGCACAGATACGCAGTATTTT
TRBD2 | TRBJ2-1 | . | TRBV5-4 | CASSFTSGSWDEQFF | TGTGCCAGCAGCTTCACTAGCGGGAGTTGGGATGAGCAGTTCTTC
. | TRBJ2-2 | . | TRBV12-3/TRBV12-4 | CASSFLYGELFF | TGTGCCAGCAGTTTTTTGTACGGGGAGCTGTTTTTT
. | TRBJ1-2 | . | TRBV5-4 | CASSSQSNYGYTF | TGTGCCAGCAGCTCACAATCTAACTATGGCTACACCTTC
. | TRBJ2-3 | . | TRBV6-5 | CASRDMYLTDTQYF | TGTGCCAGCAGGGACATGTACCTCACAGATACGCAGTATTTT
TRBD2 | TRBJ2-7 | . | TRBV11-2 | CASTPSGSGRDEQYF | TGTGCCAGCACCCCGAGCGGTAGCGGGAGGGACGAGCAGTACTTC
TRBD1 | TRBJ2-7 | few | TRBV7-9 | CASEPWDRAYEQYF | TGTGCCAGCGAACCCTGGGACAGGGCGTACGAGCAGTACTTC
TRBD1 | TRBJ1-4 | . | TRBV5-1 | CASSLSGRGEEKLFF | TGCGCCAGCAGCTTGAGCGGCAGGGGGGAAGAAAAACTGTTTTTT
. | TRBJ2-5 | . | TRBV9 | CASSALDFQETQYF | TGTGCCAGCAGCGCCCTGGACTTCCAAGAGACCCAGTACTTC
. | TRBJ2-2 | . | TRBV3-1/TRBV3-2 | CASSPGPTGRTGELFF | TGTGCCAGCAGCCCCGGTCCGACAGGGAGGACCGGGGAGCTGTTTTTT
TRBD1 | TRBJ2-7 | . | TRBV6-5 | CASTPGQGPTYEQYF | TGTGCCAGCACCCCCGGACAGGGCCCTACCTACGAGCAGTACTTC
TRBD1 | TRBJ1-3 | few | TRBV6-5 | CASSGQGVSGNTIYF | TGTGCCAGCTCCGGACAGGGGGTCTCAGGAAACACCATATATTTT